The 9 T cell receptor beta chains below all came from one sample that was sequenced in a study of T cell repertoires in cytomegalovirus infection. TCRdb itself ran the reads through MiXCR, one entry per CDR3 protein. Of approximately 250,000 distinct CDR3 sequences listed, 9% to 15% are singletons. The sequencing input was PBMCs. The source is a human donor in good health (CMV status not recorded). Some clones in this sample may be carry-over from other donors' samples.

This clonotype was counted between two and nine times. The rearrangement links TRBV29-1 to TRBJ2-3; the D is unclear. The CDR3 runs to 13 residues. V was trimmed by 7 bases and J by 0 bases, leaving 11 bases between them. Germline lookup yields CDR1 SQVTM and CDR2 ANQGSEA. CDR3 nucleotide sequence: TGCAGCGCCGAAGGACGGAGCACAGATACGCAGTATTTT. This gives the protein CSAEGRSTDTQYF.

In its sample, this clonotype was seen many times. The V and J genes are TRBV9 and TRBJ2-3; a weak D match, TRBD2 (5 bases). The CDR3 spans 15 residues. Germline V lookup: CDR1 SGDLS, CDR2 YYNGEE. Deletions cut 2 bases from V and 3 bases from J, with 13 bases between. Here the CDR3 reads CASSVGGSETDTQYF. The CDR3 DNA is TGTGCCAGCAGCGTCGGCGGTAGCGAAACAGATACGCAGTATTTT.

The V and J genes are TRBV6-5 and TRBJ2-7; the D gene could be TRBD1 or TRBD2 (5 bases each). This CDR3 contains 14 residues. Germline CDR1 MNHEY, CDR2 SVGAGI. Trimming cost V 5 bases and J 3 bases, with 14 bases left between them. CDR3 residues: CASSRTEGIYEQYF. CDR3 nucleotide sequence: TGTGCCAGCAGTCGAACTGAGGGGATCTACGAGCAGTACTTC.

This clonotype came up many times. This sequence joins TRBV7-2 and TRBJ1-6; unclear D gene. Per the germline V gene, CDR1 is SGHTA and CDR2 is FQGNSA. Trimming left V 0 bases short and J 10 bases short, with 4 bases between. The CDR3 has 12 residues. The CDR3 nucleotides read TGTGCCAGCAGCTTAGCGAACTCACCCCTCCACTTT. As protein: CASSLANSPLHF.

The table lists this clonotype with many counts. The CDR3 DNA sequence: TGTGCCAGCAGCATTCTTACAGGGGGCACTGAAGCTTTCTTT. This gives the protein CASSILTGGTEAFF. This chain connects TRBV7-9 to TRBJ1-1; 8 bases agree with TRBD1. Germline V gene lookup returns CDR1 SEHNR and CDR2 FQNEAQ (reference sequence). V was pared by 5 bases and J by 4 bases, with 6 bases of the junction left unmatched. The CDR3 is 14 amino acids.

This clonotype has ten or more counts. The J gene is TRBJ2-7, the V gene TRBV28; 10 bases line up with TRBD1. The CDR3 is 15 residues long. In germline, CDR1 is MDHEN, CDR2 SYDVKM. Trimming removed 6 bases from V and 4 bases from J; junction bases left unmatched: 9. The CDR3 DNA sequence: TGTGCCAGCAGCGAATCCGGGACAGGGGTTTACGAGCAGTACTTC. It is translated as CASSESGTGVYEQYF.

There are a few counts of this clonotype. The CDR3 DNA reads as TGCAGCGGGACTAGCGGCGAATGGGACATTCAGTACTTC. It specifies CSGTSGEWDIQYF. V is TRBV29-1 and J is TRBJ2-4, with 10 bases that match TRBD2. CDR1 is SQVTM and CDR2 is ANQGSEA in the germline V gene. V gave up 7 bases and J gave up 8 bases; unmatched junction bases: 8. CDR3 length: 13 residues.

The chain uses TRBV5-4 and TRBJ1-4; TRBD1 agrees at 9 bases. The length of the CDR3 is 14 residues. The germline V gene has CDR1 SGHNT and CDR2 YYREEE (reference sequence). Germline trimming cut 4 bases from V and 8 bases from J; bases unmatched to any gene: 6. The CDR3 DNA is TGTGCCAGCAGCCCGGACAGGGGAGGCGAAAAACTGTTTTTT. As protein: CASSPDRGGEKLFF.

This clonotype was detected a few times. V usage is TRBV27 and J usage is TRBJ2-1, with D unresolved. Trimming pared 8 bases from V and 4 bases from J, leaving 15 bases between. Germline V CDR1 and CDR2: MNHEY, SMNVEV (reference sequence). The CDR3 length is 14 residues. In DNA form, the CDR3 reads TGTGCCAGCGGATCCTACGGTCCATACAATGAGCAGTTCTTC. Its protein is CASGSYGPYNEQFF.